This TCR beta chain was obtained from a study of early T cells in non-severe SARS-CoV-2 infection (dated by TCRdb to about 2021). For the study in its entirety: Because TCR sequencing relied on bulk RNA taken from unsorted whole blood, pairing of alpha and beta chains was not possible.

As encoded in the germline V gene, CDR1 is SGDLS while CDR2 is YYNGEE. V lost 4 bases and J lost 4 bases, and the count of bases not matched to a germline gene is 4. CDR3 length: 15 amino acids, cysteine to phenylalanine. Only the CDR3 portion is preserved as DNA: 45 bases, with reading frame beginning at the first base. There are a few counts of this clonotype. Its binding antigen is unknown. No base qualities exist here, and no much larger clone lies one base off it. Broad study findings and their caveats: VDJdb matching was skewed toward anti-spike CD8 responses and likely underestimated virus-specific expansions, missing private and CD4 specificities.

The study was a case-control design nested within a healthcare worker cohort in London, UK, with weekly nasopharyngeal swab PCR tests and blood sampling. Healthcare workers were recruited between 23 and 31 March 2020, during the week of the UK lockdown, and were followed weekly for up to roughly 15 weeks. Preparation of the library involved 5' RACE. The sequencing machine was a NextSeq 500. In the TCR library protocol, unique molecular identifiers were attached to individual cDNA molecules to correct for PCR bias and sequencing error. Both TCR alpha and beta chains were sequenced, and tight co-correlation was observed between alpha and beta sequence abundances in each sample. On the authors' methods: Decombinator V4 was used to perform V gene, J gene and CDR3 annotation of TCR sequences. Expanded TCRs were defined as changing significantly between any two time points under a Poisson model with p below 0.0001. TCR abundances were normalised to the total number of TCRs sequenced per sample and expressed as counts per million. MAIT TCRs were defined by TRAV1-2 paired with TRAJ12, TRAJ20 or TRAJ33, and iNKT TCRs by TRAV10 paired with TRAJ18. VDJdb, accessed on 1 November 2021, was searched for TCRs annotated for CMV, EBV and SARS-CoV-2, and TCRs annotated for more than one antigen were excluded. TCRdb itself trimmed the public reads at Q25 with fastp, ran MiXCR and retained productive beta chains. CDR3 protein sequences are deduplicated, and each keeps its most common genes and DNA. The V and J calls here are based on TCRdb, not the publication. A total of 65,000 to 70,000 distinct CDR3 sequences appear in this sample, 12% of them only once. Over 1.5% of the sample comes from the top ten.

This receptor chain uses TRBV9 and TRBJ2-1; 11 of the junction bases match TRBD2. This TCR was sampled from an adult who was a healthcare worker with PCR-confirmed SARS-CoV-2 infection or an uninfected control (not recorded which). The sequencing input was whole blood. This receptor has the CDR3 CASSILAGEYNEQFF. The DNA sequence follows: TGTGCCAGCAGCATACTAGCGGGGGAGTACAATGAGCAGTTCTTC.